The T cell receptor (beta chain) described here comes from a study of blood T cell repertoires in COVID-19. At the level of the study: Samples representing acute and convalescent COVID-19 were sourced from the United States, Italy and Spain. Sample material is recorded as cDNA or gDNA derived from T cells, B-cell-depleted T cells, or PBMCs.

Per the study methods: Amplification with reference gene primers provided the estimates of nucleated cell counts. The repertoire was sequenced with immunoSEQ multiplex PCR; TCRdb's copy has only in-frame clones and lacks some. That table supplies the V and J calls and clone size; D and trimming were determined from the DNA. The profile shows about 140,000 clones, 78% of them singletons. Membership in each cohort depended on participant-reported clinical history. Trimming took 0 bases from V and 3 from J, leaving 8 bases between them. The CDR3 spans 14 residues. Germline V gene lookup returns CDR1 LNHNV and CDR2 YYDKDF (reference sequence).

This receptor was taken from a woman aged 45-59 years who had recovered from COVID-19. Sequenced: PBMCs or T cells enriched from blood (not recorded which). The chain carries TRBV15 and TRBJ1-2, with D perhaps matching TRBD1 (5 bases). The CDR3 region has the DNA TGTGCCACCAGCAGAGATTTCAGGGACTATGGCTACACCTTC. Encoded protein: CATSRDFRDYGYTF. Together with reference TRBV15 and TRBJ1-2, the CDR3 gives the full variable domain: DAMVIQNPRYQVTQFGKPVTLSCSQTLNHNVMYWYQQKSSQAPKLLFHYYDKDFNNEADTPDNFQSRRPNTSFCFLDIRSPGLGDTAMYLCATSRDFRDYGYTFGSGTRLTVV.